This section outlines one TCR beta chain sequence together with its context. Its antigen is not known. Sequenced by immunoSEQ multiplex PCR; TCRdb stores in-frame clones only, minus some. This repertoire shows 950,000 to 1,100,000 clones, around three quarters found once; its top ten account for 0.55% to 0.7%. The entry originates in a study of shared clonotypes between healthy human individuals. Points from the study as a whole: Non-shared clonotypes showed lower generation probabilities than clonotypes common to all four donors.

Only Caucasian adults living in Nashville, Tennessee served as donors. CDR1 and CDR2 (germline): SGHAT, FQNNGV. V lost 1 base and J lost 3, with 4 bases in between. The CDR3 runs 13 residues. This receptor was taken from a man aged 18 to 30 in good health. Some clones in this sample may be carry-over from other donors' samples. Sequenced material: memory CD4+ T cells from PBMCs. Subset meaning: CD45RA-negative fraction. The V and J genes are TRBV11-2 and TRBJ2-1; no definite D call. CDR3 sequence: CASSLVSYNEQFF. Written as DNA, the CDR3 is TGTGCCAGCAGCTTAGTTAGCTACAATGAGCAGTTCTTC.